Sequencing of this T cell receptor (beta chain) was carried out in a study of blood T cell repertoires in COVID-19. Study as a whole: Material from acute and convalescent COVID-19 was sourced from the United States, Italy and Spain. Sources were T cells, B-cell-depleted T cells, or PBMCs; the material itself was cDNA or gDNA.

Trimming pared 2 bases from V and 0 bases from J, leaving 11 bases between. CDR3 length equals 15 residues. Germline assignment: CDR1 MNHEY and CDR2 SVGAGI. Original processing methods: Amplification from reference gene primers served as the basis for estimated nucleated cell counts. The assay was immunoSEQ multiplex PCR, and TCRdb's table has in-frame clones only and misses some. V and J calls and clone size are given by that table; D and trimming were obtained from the DNA. The sample includes approximately 440,000 clones, around 89% of them seen just once. The TCR originated in a woman between 45 and 65 years old with COVID-19, enrolled during active disease. The chain carries TRBV6-5 and TRBJ2-7, with TRBD1 as a possible D gene (6 bases). The sample comprised peripheral blood. The CDR3 DNA sequence: TGTGCCAGCAGTTACGTAGGACAGAGCTCCTACGAGCAGTACTTC. Protein product: CASSYVGQSSYEQYF.